The 7 T cell receptor beta chains reported below all come from one sample, sequenced in a study of cytomegalovirus exposure and HLA in healthy donors. Use of 60 Vbeta and 13 Jbeta primers characterized the PCR. Method: immunoSEQ multiplex PCR; TCRdb's copy keeps in-frame clones and lacks some. This sample has around 260,000 clones, with over 70% found just once. What was sequenced was PBMCs. These receptors were taken from a girl between 2 and 10 years old in good health and CMV-seronegative.

The V and J genes are TRBV14 and TRBJ2-1; 8 nucleotides agree with TRBD2. CDR1 and CDR2 (germline): SGHDN, FVKESK. J was trimmed by 2 bases and V by 3 bases; bases with no gene match: 3. The CDR3 is 15 residues long. The CDR3 nucleotides read TGTGCCAGCAGCCAGGGGACTAGTCCCTACAATGAGCAGTTCTTC. Amino acid sequence: CASSQGTSPYNEQFF.

The V gene is TRBV30, the J gene TRBJ2-2; D may be TRBD1 (7 bases). Trimming removed 3 bases at V and 6 bases at J, with 20 bases between. Germline lookup yields CDR1 GTSNPN and CDR2 SVGIG (reference sequence). The CDR3 loop spans 16 amino acids. This CDR3 reads CAWREGQFVFAGELFF. CDR3 bases: TGTGCCTGGAGGGAGGGACAGTTTGTCTTTGCCGGGGAGCTGTTTTTT.

The chain links TRBV5-1 to TRBJ2-1, with 7 bases aligning to TRBD2. The CDR3 contains 16 residues. J gave up 10 bases and V 4 bases, and 17 bases lay outside the gene matches. Germline V gene sequence: CDR1 SGHRS, CDR2 YFSETQ. Written as DNA, the CDR3 is TGCGCCAGCAGCCTGGCAGGAGCGGGGCCAGTTGGAGAGCAGTTCTTC. Its protein product is CASSLAGAGPVGEQFF.

The chain joins TRBV5-8 to TRBJ2-3; D is possibly TRBD1 (6 bases). CDR3 length equals 12 residues. Deletions cut 4 bases from V and 8 bases from J, with 11 bases between. The germline V gene has CDR1 SGHTS and CDR2 YDEGEE. The chain's CDR3 is CASSPTGSTQYF. The CDR3 DNA reads TGTGCCAGCAGCCCAACAGGGTCTACGCAGTATTTT.

The gene calls are TRBV9 and TRBJ1-1; no clear D gene. The germline V gene has CDR1 SGDLS and CDR2 YYNGEE. This CDR3 comprises 15 residues. With 0 bases removed from V and 3 bases from J, the gap between germline ends came to 12 bases. CDR3 residues: CASSVVTDYYTEAFF. The CDR3 nucleotides are TGTGCCAGCAGCGTAGTAACAGATTACTACACTGAAGCTTTCTTT.

This chain connects TRBV18 to TRBJ2-7, with D uncertain. The CDR3 is made up of 15 amino acids. V was trimmed by 6 bases and J by 7 bases, leaving 22 bases between them. Germline CDR1 KGHSH, CDR2 LQKENI. The CDR3 DNA sequence: TGTGCCAGCTCCCTGTCTTCGGCCAGAACCGGGGAGCAGTACTTC. It specifies CASSLSSARTGEQYF.

The chain links TRBV7-9 to TRBJ2-5, with TRBD1 matching 7 bases. Germline V CDR1 and CDR2: SEHNR, FQNEAQ (reference sequence). This CDR3 region has 17 residues. J was trimmed by 2 bases and V by 0 bases; bases with no gene match: 9. For the CDR3, the DNA is TGTGCCAGCAGCTTAGCTAAACAGGGGTTTCGGCAAGAGACCCAGTACTTC. Its protein product is CASSLAKQGFRQETQYF.